This T cell receptor beta chain was observed in a study of neoadjuvant nivolumab and ipilimumab in lung cancer. Study as a whole: Patients got nivolumab 3 mg/kg on days 1, 15 and 29; combination added ipilimumab 1 mg/kg day 1.

Libraries were prepared by immunoSEQ multiplex PCR; TCRdb keeps only in-frame clonotypes and omits some of them. Of some 27,000 clones in the sample, less than 90% were seen once. General observations from the study: From pretherapy to surgery, tumor richness and clonality rose with dual therapy. Resected tumors had greater TCR richness and clonality than uninvolved lung.

V shed 8 bases, J shed 11 bases, and the junction held 4 bases outside the gene matches. Germline loops: CDR1 MDHEN, CDR2 SYDVKM. There are 11 residues in the CDR3. Note on this clone: As yet, its antigen is unknown.

The sequences come from peripheral blood, collected before neoadjuvant nivolumab, alone or with ipilimumab. The receptor's source is an adult with non-small cell lung cancer. The chain joins TRBV28 to TRBJ2-3; 10 nucleotides align to TRBD2. The CDR3 DNA follows: TGTGCCAGCGCCTTAGCGGGGGGGCAGTATTTT. It translates to CASALAGGQYF.